This T cell receptor beta chain comes out of a study of T cell clonality in common variable immunodeficiency. Study observations and caveats: TCRbeta clonality was increased in CVID versus healthy controls.

The V gene lost 4 bases and the J gene lost 4 bases, with 13 bases spanning the gap. This CDR3 region has 13 residues. CDR1 is SQVTM, CDR2 ANQGSEA, per germline. Patients and controls were mostly of Caucasian heritage. Libraries were prepared by immunoSEQ multiplex PCR; TCRdb keeps only in-frame clonotypes and omits some of them. This sample has roughly 70,000 clones, each found more than once. This clone was detected many times. Its antigen remains unknown. The sequenced fragment ends 3 residues before the CDR3 boundary, so the rest is inferred from the germline J gene. The J gene is TRBJ1-1, the V gene TRBV29-1, with TRBD1 as a possible D gene (5 bases). This TCR was recovered from a person aged 18 to 75 in good health. Source material: peripheral blood mononuclear cells. The sequenced part of the CDR3 DNA is TGCAGCGTTGGTAAGGGGCCGGGCACTGAA. Translation gives CSVGKGPGTE. The complete CDR3 reads CSVGKGPGTEAFF.